These 28 T cell receptor beta chains originate from one sample sequenced in a study of PD-1 blockade in classical Hodgkin lymphoma. Each patient's relapse followed autologous stem cell transplantation, and brentuximab vedotin exposure varied. Measured with immunoSEQ multiplex PCR; TCRdb has only the in-frame clones, and not every one. The data show tens of thousands of clones, 76% seen once. Material: peripheral blood mononuclear cells (PBMCs), obtained at baseline. All receptors derive from a human donor with classical Hodgkin lymphoma.

V usage is TRBV30 and J usage is TRBJ2-2; tentatively, D is TRBD1 (6 bases). Trimming pared 4 bases from V and 4 bases from J, leaving 13 bases between. CDR1 is GTSNPN and CDR2 is SVGIG in the germline V gene (reference sequence). CDR3 length: 14 residues. CDR3 DNA sequence: TGTGCCTGGATCCAGGGGCCCGGCACCGGGGAGCTGTTTTTT. Residues: CAWIQGPGTGELFF.

The rearrangement links TRBV7-9 to TRBJ1-2; D gene uncertain. Deletions cut 5 bases from V and 3 bases from J, with 10 bases between. The CDR3 is 13 residues long. Looked up from germline, CDR1 is SEHNR and CDR2 is FQNEAQ (reference sequence). This chain's CDR3 is CASSPFGDYGYTF. In DNA, the CDR3 is TGTGCCAGCAGCCCTTTCGGGGACTATGGCTACACCTTC.

The chain links TRBV5-1 to TRBJ2-7; D might be TRBD1 (5 bases). Between the trimmed V and J ends, which lost 4 bases and 2 bases, there was a span of 13 bases. This CDR3 comprises 14 residues. Germline CDR1 reads SGHRS; CDR2 reads YFSETQ. The CDR3 coding sequence is TGCGCCAGCAGCCCGGCGGAAGGGGCCTACGAGCAGTACTTC. It specifies CASSPAEGAYEQYF.

CDR3 DNA: TGTGCCAGCAGCCGGACCGGAGATAGCAATCAGCCCCAGCATTTT. Encoded protein: CASSRTGDSNQPQHF. This chain links TRBV6-5 with TRBJ1-5; no definite D call. CDR3 length: 15 residues. V lost 6 bases and J 0 bases, leaving 12 bases between the germline ends. Germline CDR1 is MNHEY and CDR2 is SVGAGI.

This chain uses TRBV7-8 with TRBJ2-5; D not resolved. Germline V CDR1 and CDR2: SGHVS, FQNEAQ. V lost 2 bases, J lost 5 bases, and 12 bases lay in between. The CDR3 runs to 14 residues. CDR3 amino acids: CASSLLPLGETQYF. CDR3 DNA sequence: TGTGCCAGCAGCTTACTACCCCTCGGGGAGACCCAGTACTTC.

This chain joins TRBV25-1 and TRBJ2-1, with 12 nucleotides matching TRBD2. The trim removed 5 bases at V and 4 bases at J, leaving 6 bases unmatched. CDR3 size: 16 residues. The germline CDR1 and CDR2 sequences are MGHDK and SYGVNS. CDR3 in DNA: TGTGCCAGCAGTCTTCCGACTAGCGGGAGATACAATGAGCAGTTCTTC. Its protein product is CASSLPTSGRYNEQFF.

This clone was seen a handful of times. The chain carries TRBV27 and TRBJ1-5; D possibly corresponds to TRBD1 (5 bases). The CDR3 runs to 13 residues. Germline values: CDR1 MNHEY, CDR2 SMNVEV (reference sequence). With 6 bases removed from V and 8 bases from J, the gap between germline ends came to 14 bases. Here the CDR3 DNA reads TGTGCCAGCAGCCCCCCGGGGGGGAAGCCCCAGCATTTT. Its protein is CASSPPGGKPQHF.

This sequence joins TRBV29-1 and TRBJ1-2, with 11 bases fitting TRBD1. This CDR3 has 12 amino acids. Unmatched junction bases numbered 3, after V lost 5 bases and J lost 7 bases. CDR1 is SQVTM, CDR2 ANQGSEA, per germline. This chain's CDR3 is CSVLGQGAGYTF. The CDR3, as DNA: TGCAGCGTTCTTGGACAGGGGGCTGGCTACACCTTC.

The CDR3 DNA sequence: TGTGCCAGCTCACCACTCGCAGCGGTTGAGCAGTTCTTC. This gives the protein CASSPLAAVEQFF. The gene calls are TRBV18 and TRBJ2-1, with TRBD2 as a possible D gene (5 bases). Trimming stripped 1 base from V and 9 bases from J, with 10 bases between. Germline V CDR1 and CDR2: KGHSH, LQKENI. This CDR3 contains 13 residues.

The chain carries TRBV14 and TRBJ2-1, with 10 bases fitting TRBD1. Looked up from germline, CDR1 is SGHDN and CDR2 is FVKESK. This CDR3 region has 15 residues. With 3 bases clipped from V and 5 bases from J, the junction kept 4 bases outside the gene matches. The DNA for the CDR3 is TGTGCCAGCAGCCATCCGGGACAGGGGAACAATGAGCAGTTCTTC. Its protein product is CASSHPGQGNNEQFF.

The chain combines TRBV12-5 with TRBJ1-2; a possible D gene is TRBD1 (5 bases). Germline CDR1 and CDR2: LGHNT and FRNRAP. With 5 bases removed from V and 10 bases from J, the gap between germline ends came to 17 bases. This CDR3 has 13 residues. The chain's CDR3 is CASGMGTEPDYTF. The CDR3 nucleotides read TGTGCTAGTGGTATGGGGACGGAACCTGACTACACCTTC.

The chain employs TRBV19 and TRBJ2-1; 11 positions agree with TRBD2. CDR3 length equals 16 residues. V lost 1 base and J lost 3; bases outside the gene matches: 2. CDR1 is LNHDA and CDR2 is SQIVND in the germline V gene (reference sequence). CDR3 loop: CASSIAGTSGYNEQFF. The CDR3 DNA is TGTGCCAGTAGTATAGCAGGGACTAGCGGCTACAATGAGCAGTTCTTC. Drawing the rest from reference TRBV19 and TRBJ2-1, the complete variable domain is DGGITQSPKYLFRKEGQNVTLSCEQNLNHDAMYWYRQDPGQGLRLIYYSQIVNDFQKGDIAEGYSVSREKKESFPLTVTSAQKNPTAFYLCASSIAGTSGYNEQFFGPGTRLTVL.

This chain uses TRBV5-5 with TRBJ2-3; unclear D gene. V lost 1 base, J lost 4 bases, and 13 bases lay in between. CDR3 size: 15 residues. Germline V CDR1 and CDR2: SGHKS, YYEKEE (reference sequence). The CDR3, as DNA: TGTGCCAGCAGCTTGAGGGATTCCTTTGCAGATACGCAGTATTTT. Residues: CASSLRDSFADTQYF.

This clone is a singleton in its sample. The gene calls are TRBV19 and TRBJ1-5; D is undetermined. With 2 bases removed from V and 5 bases from J, the gap between germline ends came to 7 bases. Per germline, CDR1 LNHDA and CDR2 SQIVND (reference sequence). The CDR3 loop spans 13 amino acids. The CDR3 reads CASSIRADQPQHF. DNA for the CDR3: TGTGCCAGTAGTATAAGGGCGGATCAGCCCCAGCATTTT.

V and J are TRBV28 and TRBJ2-7, with a tentative D call TRBD2 (7 bases). Looked up from germline, CDR1 is MDHEN and CDR2 is SYDVKM. V gave up 4 bases and J gave up 4 bases, with 20 bases separating them. The CDR3 totals 16 residues. Written as DNA, the CDR3 is TGTGCCAGCAGTTCCAGGGGAGGGAGCGGGCCTTACGAGCAGTACTTC. Translation gives CASSSRGGSGPYEQYF.

The V call is TRBV18, the J call TRBJ1-1; 10 nucleotides line up with TRBD1. The germline gives CDR1 KGHSH, CDR2 LQKENI. J gave up 4 bases and V 3 bases, and 11 bases lay outside the gene matches. The CDR3 covers 17 residues. CDR3 region: CASSPIRQGARATEAFF. The CDR3 DNA reads TGTGCCAGCTCACCTATCCGACAGGGGGCGCGGGCCACTGAAGCTTTCTTT.

The V call is TRBV7-2, the J call TRBJ1-5, with a tentative D call TRBD1 (5 bases). V shed 5 bases and J shed 2 bases, with 19 bases lying between them. The CDR3 totals 17 residues. Germline V gene data show CDR1 as SGHTA and CDR2 as FQGNSA. In nucleotides, the CDR3 is TGTGCCAGCAGCCACGCCCGGGGGGACTCTGGCAATCAGCCCCAGCATTTT. This gives the protein CASSHARGDSGNQPQHF.

The chain employs TRBV6-5 and TRBJ1-2; D gene unclear. V was trimmed by 6 bases and J by 3 bases, leaving 11 bases between them. The CDR3 totals 13 residues. Germline V gene data show CDR1 as MNHEY and CDR2 as SVGAGI. DNA of the CDR3: TGTGCCAGCAGGCCCCTTTTTTACTATGGCTACACCTTC. Its translation is CASRPLFYYGYTF.

CDR3 nucleotides: TGTGCCAGCAGCTTAGGACAGGGGGCGGGAGGTGAGCAGTTCTTC. Translating gives CASSLGQGAGGEQFF. The genes are TRBV7-6 and TRBJ2-1; TRBD1 aligns across 10 bases. CDR1 is SGHVS and CDR2 is FNYEAQ in the germline V gene. J gave up 9 bases and V 1 base, and 6 bases lay outside the gene matches. The CDR3 contains 15 residues.

V gene TRBV6-5 combines with J gene TRBJ2-7; D might be TRBD1 (6 bases). The CDR3 loop spans 14 amino acids. Germline CDR1 is MNHEY and CDR2 is SVGAGI. V lost 7 bases, J lost 1 base, and 14 bases lay in between. Here the CDR3 reads CASTPTGSSYEQYF. The CDR3 region has the DNA TGTGCCAGCACTCCAACAGGGAGTTCCTACGAGCAGTACTTC.

The chain joins TRBV28 to TRBJ2-5; 9 nucleotides match TRBD1. Trimming removed 11 bases from V and 5 bases from J; junction bases left unmatched: 12. Per the germline V gene, CDR1 is MDHEN and CDR2 is SYDVKM. The CDR3 loop spans 14 amino acids. The CDR3 sequence: CAGHKTGGGETQYF. CDR3 coding DNA: TGTGCCGGTCACAAAACAGGGGGCGGTGAGACCCAGTACTTC.

The genes are TRBV5-1 and TRBJ1-1; no clear D. The CDR3 length is 12 residues. The V end lost 5 bases, the J end lost 1 base, and 6 bases lay between the germline ends. CDR1 is SGHRS, CDR2 YFSETQ, per germline. CDR3 nucleotide sequence: TGCGCCAGCAGTACCAGGAACACTGAAGCTTTCTTT. Translating gives CASSTRNTEAFF.

This clone was observed a few times. This chain joins TRBV11-3 and TRBJ2-7; 9 bases map to TRBD2. The V and J ends lost 5 bases and 2 bases, in that order; junction bases with no gene match: 10. This CDR3 has 16 amino acids. The germline CDR1 and CDR2 sequences are SGHNT and YENEEA. CDR3 DNA: TGTGCCAGCAGCGCTTCAGCGGGAGGACTCCCCTACGAGCAGTACTTC. Protein: CASSASAGGLPYEQYF.

This clone has a single count. The DNA of the CDR3 is TGTGCCAGCAGCCAAGCAGGGACGAATCAGCCCCAGCATTTT. This encodes CASSQAGTNQPQHF. The J gene is TRBJ1-5, the V gene TRBV5-4, with a tentative D call TRBD1 (5 bases). The CDR3 is made up of 14 amino acids. The V end was cut by 4 bases, the J end by 4 bases, with 12 bases between. CDR1 is SGHNT, CDR2 YYREEE, per germline (reference sequence).

The chain employs TRBV5-6 and TRBJ1-2; maybe TRBD1 (6 bases). V was trimmed by 4 bases and J by 6 bases, leaving 13 bases between them. The CDR3 length is 13 residues. CDR1 and CDR2 (germline): SGHDT, YYEEEE. The CDR3, as DNA: TGTGCCAGCAGCCTAGACAGGAGTAATGGCTACACCTTC. Encoded protein: CASSLDRSNGYTF.

This clone was found a few times. The chain joins TRBV6-1 to TRBJ1-5, with 7 bases fitting TRBD1. V shed 4 bases, J shed 4 bases, and the junction held 7 bases outside the gene matches. This CDR3 is 15 amino acids long. Germline CDR1 MNHNS, CDR2 SASEGT. As DNA, the CDR3 is TGTGCCAGCAGTGTCGAACCGGGACAGAATCAGCCCCAGCATTTT. It encodes CASSVEPGQNQPQHF.

This chain uses TRBV30 with TRBJ2-7, with D maybe TRBD2 (5 bases). Trimming removed 2 bases at V and 10 bases at J, with 12 bases between. Germline lookup yields CDR1 GTSNPN and CDR2 SVGIG (reference sequence). This CDR3 contains 11 residues. The CDR3 loop is CAWSRSGYQYF. The DNA of the CDR3 is TGTGCCTGGAGTCGGTCGGGATATCAGTACTTC.

This clone was seen only once. The chain carries TRBV19 and TRBJ2-1, with 12 bases matching TRBD2. The CDR3 covers 16 residues. After removal of 6 bases from V and 1 base from J, the junction contained 4 bases not matched to a gene. Germline V lookup: CDR1 LNHDA, CDR2 SQIVND (reference sequence). CDR3 coding DNA: TGTGCCAGTAGACGACTAGCGGGAGATTCCTACAATGAGCAGTTCTTC. As protein: CASRRLAGDSYNEQFF.